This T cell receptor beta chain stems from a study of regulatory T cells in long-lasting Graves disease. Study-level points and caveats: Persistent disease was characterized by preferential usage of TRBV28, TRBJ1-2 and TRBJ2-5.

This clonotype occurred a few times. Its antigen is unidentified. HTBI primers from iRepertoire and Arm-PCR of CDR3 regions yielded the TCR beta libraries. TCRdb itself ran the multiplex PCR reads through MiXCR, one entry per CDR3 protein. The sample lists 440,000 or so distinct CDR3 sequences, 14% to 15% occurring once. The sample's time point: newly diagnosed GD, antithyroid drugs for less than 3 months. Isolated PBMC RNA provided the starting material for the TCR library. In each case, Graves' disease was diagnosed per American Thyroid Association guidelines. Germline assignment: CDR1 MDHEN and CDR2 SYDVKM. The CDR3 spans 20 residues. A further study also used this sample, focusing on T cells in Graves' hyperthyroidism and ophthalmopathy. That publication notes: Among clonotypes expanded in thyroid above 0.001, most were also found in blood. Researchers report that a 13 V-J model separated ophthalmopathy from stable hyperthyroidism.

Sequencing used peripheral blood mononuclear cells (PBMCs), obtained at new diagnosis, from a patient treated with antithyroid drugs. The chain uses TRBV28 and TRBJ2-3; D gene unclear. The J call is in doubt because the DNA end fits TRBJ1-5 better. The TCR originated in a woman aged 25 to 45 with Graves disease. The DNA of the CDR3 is TGTGCCAGCAGTTTACGGCCTAGCGGGAGCCGTCAGTATGGCACAGATACGCAGCATTTT. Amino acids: CASSLRPSGSRQYGTDTQHF.